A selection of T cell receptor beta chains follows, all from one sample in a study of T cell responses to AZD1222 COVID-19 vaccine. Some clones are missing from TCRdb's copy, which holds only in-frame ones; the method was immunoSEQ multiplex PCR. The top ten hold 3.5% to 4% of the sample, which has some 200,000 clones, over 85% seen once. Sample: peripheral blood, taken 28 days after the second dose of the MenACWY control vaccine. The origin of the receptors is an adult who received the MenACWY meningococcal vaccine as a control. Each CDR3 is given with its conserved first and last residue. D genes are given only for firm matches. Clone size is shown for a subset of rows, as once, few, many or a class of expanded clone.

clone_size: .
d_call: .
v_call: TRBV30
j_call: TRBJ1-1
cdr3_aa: CAWGREMNTEAFF
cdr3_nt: TGTGCCTGGGGCAGGGAAATGAACACTGAAGCTTTCTTT

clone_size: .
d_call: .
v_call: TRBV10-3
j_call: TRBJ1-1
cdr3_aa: CAIRKQVNTEAFF
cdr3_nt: TGTGCCATCAGAAAACAGGTGAACACTGAAGCTTTCTTT

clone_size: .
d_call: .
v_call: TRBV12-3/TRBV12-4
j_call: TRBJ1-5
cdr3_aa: CASSLGGELPQHF
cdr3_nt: TGTGCCAGCAGCCTCGGGGGAGAGTTGCCCCAGCATTTT

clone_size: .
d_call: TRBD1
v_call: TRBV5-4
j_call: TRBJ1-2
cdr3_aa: CASSLWEGARGYTF
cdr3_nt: TGTGCCAGCAGCTTGTGGGAGGGGGCCCGTGGCTACACCTTC

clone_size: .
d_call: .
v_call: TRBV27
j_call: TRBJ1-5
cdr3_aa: CASSYTRYQPQHF
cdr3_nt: TGTGCCAGCAGTTACACCCGGTATCAGCCCCAGCATTTT

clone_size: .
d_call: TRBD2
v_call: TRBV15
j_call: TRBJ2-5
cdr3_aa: CATSRARGGSGSLETQYF
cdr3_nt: TGTGCCACCAGCAGAGCCCGGGGAGGTAGCGGGAGTTTAGAGACCCAGTACTTC

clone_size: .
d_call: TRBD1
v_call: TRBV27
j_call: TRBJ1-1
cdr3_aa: CASSFRDRGEAFF
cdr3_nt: TGTGCCAGCAGCTTCCGGGACAGGGGTGAAGCTTTCTTT

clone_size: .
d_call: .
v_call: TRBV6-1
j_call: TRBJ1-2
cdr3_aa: CASSEWYGYTF
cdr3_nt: TGTGCCAGCAGTGAATGGTATGGCTACACCTTC

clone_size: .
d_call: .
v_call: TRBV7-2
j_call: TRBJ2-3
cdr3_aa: CASSSALVGDTQYF
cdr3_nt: TGTGCCAGCAGCTCAGCCTTAGTGGGAGATACGCAGTATTTT

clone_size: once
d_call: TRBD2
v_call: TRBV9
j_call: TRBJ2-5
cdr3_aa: CASSVGASGRALRETQYF
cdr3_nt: TGTGCCAGCAGCGTAGGTGCTAGCGGGAGGGCCCTCAGAGAGACCCAGTACTTC

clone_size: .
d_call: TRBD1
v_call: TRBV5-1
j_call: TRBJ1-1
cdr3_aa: CASSPQGAEAFF
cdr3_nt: TGCGCCAGCAGCCCGCAGGGGGCTGAAGCTTTCTTT

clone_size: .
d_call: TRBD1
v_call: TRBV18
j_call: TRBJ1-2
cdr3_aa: CATFETAGGPSGGYTF
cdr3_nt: TGTGCCACCTTCGAAACTGCAGGGGGCCCGTCGGGGGGCTACACCTTC

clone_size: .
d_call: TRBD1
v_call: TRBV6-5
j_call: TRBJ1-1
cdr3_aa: CASRRQGRENTEAFF
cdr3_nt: TGTGCCAGCAGGCGACAGGGGAGGGAGAACACTGAAGCTTTCTTT

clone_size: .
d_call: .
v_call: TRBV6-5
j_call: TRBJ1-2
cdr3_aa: CASSRTSSSYGYTF
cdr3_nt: TGTGCCAGCAGTCGGACCTCTTCGAGCTATGGCTACACCTTC

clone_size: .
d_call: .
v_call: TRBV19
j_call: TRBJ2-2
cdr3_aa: CASSIPPYRAMDGELFF
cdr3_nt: TGTGCCAGTAGTATTCCCCCCTACCGGGCGATGGACGGGGAGCTGTTTTTT

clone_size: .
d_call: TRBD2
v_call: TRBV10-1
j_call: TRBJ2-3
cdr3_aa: CASRTSSSTDTQYF
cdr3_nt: TGCGCCAGCAGGACTAGCTCCAGCACAGATACGCAGTATTTT

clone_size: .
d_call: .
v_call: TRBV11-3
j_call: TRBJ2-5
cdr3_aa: CASSLAGPDYFQETQYF
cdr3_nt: TGTGCCAGCAGCTTAGCAGGACCTGACTATTTCCAAGAGACCCAGTACTTC

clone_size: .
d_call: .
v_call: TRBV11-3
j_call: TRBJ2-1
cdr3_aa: CASSLESRNEQFF
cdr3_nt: TGTGCCAGCAGCTTGGAGTCTCGCAATGAGCAGTTCTTC

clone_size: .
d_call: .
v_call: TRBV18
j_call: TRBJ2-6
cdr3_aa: CASSPVSGANVLTF
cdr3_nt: TGTGCCAGCTCACCCGTAAGTGGGGCCAACGTCCTGACTTTC

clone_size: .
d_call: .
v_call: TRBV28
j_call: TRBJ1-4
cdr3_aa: CASSQQGLATNEKLFF
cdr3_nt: TGTGCCAGCAGTCAACAGGGCCTTGCAACTAATGAAAAACTGTTTTTT

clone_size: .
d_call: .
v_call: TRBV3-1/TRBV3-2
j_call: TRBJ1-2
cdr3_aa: CASSQGKESGYTF
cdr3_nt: TGTGCCAGCAGCCAGGGGAAGGAGTCTGGCTACACCTTC

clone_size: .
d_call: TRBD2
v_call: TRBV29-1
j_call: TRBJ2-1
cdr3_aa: CSVEQAGVGEQFF
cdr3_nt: TGCAGCGTTGAACAAGCGGGAGTTGGTGAGCAGTTCTTC

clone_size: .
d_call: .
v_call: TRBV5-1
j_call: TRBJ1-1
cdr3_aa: CASSLSAGTEAFF
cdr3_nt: TGCGCCAGCAGCTTGTCCGCGGGCACTGAAGCTTTCTTT

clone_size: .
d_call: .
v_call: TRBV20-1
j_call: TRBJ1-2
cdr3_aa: CSAPLDTPHF
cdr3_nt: TGCAGTGCCCCCCTTGATACCCCTCACTTC

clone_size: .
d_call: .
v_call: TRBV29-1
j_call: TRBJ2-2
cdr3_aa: CSHEVATGELFF
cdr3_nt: TGCAGCCATGAAGTGGCCACCGGGGAGCTGTTTTTT

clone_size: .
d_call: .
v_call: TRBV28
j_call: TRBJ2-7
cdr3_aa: CASRPPGSSNEQYF
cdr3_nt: TGTGCCAGCAGGCCTCCAGGGTCATCCAACGAGCAGTACTTC

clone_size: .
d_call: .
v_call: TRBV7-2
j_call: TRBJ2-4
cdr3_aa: CASSLDNRGNIQYF
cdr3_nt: TGTGCCAGCAGCTTAGACAACAGAGGAAACATTCAGTACTTC

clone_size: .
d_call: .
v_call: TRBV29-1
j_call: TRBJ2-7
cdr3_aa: CSVEVQVPHEQYF
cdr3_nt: TGCAGCGTTGAAGTCCAGGTACCCCACGAGCAGTACTTC

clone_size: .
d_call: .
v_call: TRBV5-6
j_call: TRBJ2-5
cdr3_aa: CASSLGSSAGQETQYF
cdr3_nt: TGTGCCAGCAGCTTGGGGTCCTCGGCGGGTCAAGAGACCCAGTACTTC

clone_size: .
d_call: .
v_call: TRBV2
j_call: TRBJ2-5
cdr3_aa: CASSELLGRETQYF
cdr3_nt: TGTGCCAGCAGTGAATTGCTAGGTCGGGAGACCCAGTACTTC

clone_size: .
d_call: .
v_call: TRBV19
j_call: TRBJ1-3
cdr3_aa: CASSISYAGSSGNTIYF
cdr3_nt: TGTGCCAGTAGTATATCTTACGCGGGGTCCTCTGGAAACACCATATATTTT

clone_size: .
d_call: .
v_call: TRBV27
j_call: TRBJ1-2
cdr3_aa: CASSFSTGTSYGYTF
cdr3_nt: TGTGCCAGCAGTTTTTCCACCGGGACAAGTTATGGCTACACCTTC

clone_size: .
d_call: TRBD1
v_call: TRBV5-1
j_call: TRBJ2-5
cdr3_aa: CASSWHGQGDSARGGETQYF
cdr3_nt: TGCGCCAGCAGCTGGCATGGACAGGGGGACTCCGCCCGGGGAGGAGAGACCCAGTACTTC

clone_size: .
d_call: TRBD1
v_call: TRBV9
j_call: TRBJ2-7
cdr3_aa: CASSRGGDRVDEQYF
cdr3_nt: TGTGCCAGCAGCCGAGGGGGGGACAGGGTGGACGAGCAGTACTTC

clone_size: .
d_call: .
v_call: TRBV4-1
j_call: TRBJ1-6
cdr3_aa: CASSQVSKGGSPLHF
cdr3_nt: TGCGCCAGCAGCCAGGTGTCCAAAGGGGGTTCACCCCTCCACTTT

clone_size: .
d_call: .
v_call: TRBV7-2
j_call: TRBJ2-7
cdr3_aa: CASSRLERYEQYF
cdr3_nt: TGTGCCAGCAGCCGCCTCGAGAGGTACGAGCAGTACTTC

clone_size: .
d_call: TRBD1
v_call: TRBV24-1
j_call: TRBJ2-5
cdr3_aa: CATSRDRGSETQYF
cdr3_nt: TGTGCCACGTCCCGGGACAGGGGATCCGAGACCCAGTACTTC

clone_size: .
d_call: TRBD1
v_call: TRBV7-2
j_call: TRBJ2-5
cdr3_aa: CASSRDRGAETQYF
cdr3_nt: TGTGCCAGCAGTCGAGACAGGGGCGCGGAGACCCAGTACTTC

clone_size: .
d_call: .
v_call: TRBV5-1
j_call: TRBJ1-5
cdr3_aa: CASSLEGRNQPQHF
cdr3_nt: TGCGCCAGCAGCTTAGAGGGGCGAAATCAGCCCCAGCATTTT

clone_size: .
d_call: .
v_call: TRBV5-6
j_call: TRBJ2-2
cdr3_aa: CASRNTYTGELFF
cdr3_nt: TGTGCCAGCAGAAACACGTACACCGGGGAGCTGTTTTTT

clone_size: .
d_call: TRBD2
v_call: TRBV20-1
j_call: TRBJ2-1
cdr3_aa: CSASPLAGVYNEQFF
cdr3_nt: TGCAGTGCTAGTCCCCTAGCGGGAGTCTACAATGAGCAGTTCTTC

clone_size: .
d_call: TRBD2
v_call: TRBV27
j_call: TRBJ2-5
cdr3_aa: CASQRDLSQETQYF
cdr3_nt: TGTGCCAGCCAGCGGGACCTCAGCCAAGAGACCCAGTACTTC

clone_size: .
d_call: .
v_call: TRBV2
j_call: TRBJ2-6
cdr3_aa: CATAGTFGSGANVLTF
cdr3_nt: TGTGCCACCGCCGGGACATTTGGCTCTGGGGCCAACGTCCTGACTTTC

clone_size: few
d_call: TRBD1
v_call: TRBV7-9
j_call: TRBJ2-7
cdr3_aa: CASSSPDRGPVEQYF
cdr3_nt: TGTGCCAGCAGCTCCCCAGACAGGGGGCCCGTCGAGCAGTACTTC

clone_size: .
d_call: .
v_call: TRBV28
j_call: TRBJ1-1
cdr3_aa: CASSFVRTLRTEAFF
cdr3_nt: TGTGCCAGCAGTTTCGTTCGTACCCTCCGGACTGAAGCTTTCTTT

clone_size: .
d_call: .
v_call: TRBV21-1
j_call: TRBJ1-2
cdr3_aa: CASSFRDGPPGYTF
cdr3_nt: TGTGCCAGCAGCTTCCGGGACGGCCCCCCTGGCTACACCTTC

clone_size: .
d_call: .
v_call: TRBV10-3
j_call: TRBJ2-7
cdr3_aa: CAISGGQGLYEQYF
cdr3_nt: TGTGCCATCAGTGGGGGGCAGGGACTTTACGAGCAGTACTTC

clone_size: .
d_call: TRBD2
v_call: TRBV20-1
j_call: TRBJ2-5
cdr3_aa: CSASGAGLVETQYF
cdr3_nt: TGCAGTGCTAGTGGCGCGGGACTAGTGGAGACCCAGTACTTC

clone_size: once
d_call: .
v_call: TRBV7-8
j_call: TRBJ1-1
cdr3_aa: CASSRTSAFF
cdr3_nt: TGTGCCAGCAGCCGAACCTCTGCTTTCTTT

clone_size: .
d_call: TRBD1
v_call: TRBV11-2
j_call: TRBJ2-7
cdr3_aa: CASSYSGTGAYEQYF
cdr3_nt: TGTGCCAGCAGCTATTCCGGGACAGGGGCCTACGAGCAGTACTTC